The 7 T cell receptor beta chains below come from one sample, sequenced in a study of blood T cell repertoires in COVID-19. Clones were sequenced by immunoSEQ multiplex PCR, and TCRdb holds only the in-frame ones, with some missing. Here the sample spans 70,000 to 95,000 clones, around 89% being singletons. The material sequenced was peripheral blood. Source of these receptors: a man aged 70-80 years with active or convalescent COVID-19.

V and J are TRBV6-2 or TRBV6-3 and TRBJ2-7; 15 bases are shared with TRBD2. The CDR3 contains 19 residues. Unmatched junction bases numbered 10, after V lost 4 bases and J lost 0 bases. In germline, CDR1 is MNHEY, CDR2 SVGEGT. In DNA form, the CDR3 reads TGTGCCAGCAGTTCACTCGGGACTAGCGGGAGGCCCAGCTCCTACGAGCAGTACTTC. The encoded protein is CASSSLGTSGRPSSYEQYF.

This clone was counted only a few times. The chain joins TRBV3-1 (or the pseudogene TRBV3-2) to TRBJ2-7, with 11 bases identical to TRBD2. The CDR3 contains 17 residues. V shed 3 bases and J 0 bases; nucleotides not matched to a gene: 7. Looked up from germline, CDR1 is LGHDT and CDR2 is YNNKEL (reference sequence). The chain's CDR3 is CASSHGTSGGGSYEQYF. The CDR3 bases are TGTGCCAGCAGCCATGGGACTAGCGGAGGGGGCTCCTACGAGCAGTACTTC.

As concerns this clone: One junction end does not reproduce the germline sequence, and a read error may be involved. This chain connects TRBV14 to TRBJ2-5, with 11 positions matching TRBD2. Germline lookup yields CDR1 SGHDN and CDR2 FVKESK. The CDR3 covers 12 residues. CDR3 sequence reads: CASSPFTSGGNF. The CDR3, as DNA: TGTGCCAGCAGCCCCTTTACTAGCGGGGGTAACTTC.

The V gene is TRBV7-9, the J gene TRBJ1-2; a possible D gene is TRBD1 (6 bases). The V and J ends lost 2 bases and 2 bases respectively, with 12 bases between them. Germline CDR1 and CDR2: SEHNR and FQNEAQ (reference sequence). This CDR3 has 15 residues. The CDR3 region is CASSLTQGLNYGYTF. As DNA, the CDR3 is TGTGCCAGCAGCTTAACGCAGGGGCTAAACTATGGCTACACCTTC.

The CDR3: CASGRGLPNEKLFF. The CDR3 DNA reads TGTGCCAGTGGCAGAGGACTCCCCAATGAAAAACTGTTTTTT. The chain employs TRBV19 and TRBJ1-4; no firm D call. Trimming pared 8 bases from V and 5 bases from J, leaving 15 bases between. Germline loops: CDR1 LNHDA, CDR2 SQIVND (reference sequence). The CDR3 sequence is 14 residues long.

The chain uses TRBV6-2 or TRBV6-3 and TRBJ1-1; 8 nucleotides agree with TRBD1. Unmatched junction bases numbered 1, after V lost 2 bases and J lost 2 bases. The germline CDR1 and CDR2 sequences are MNHEY and SVGEGT. The length of the CDR3 is 14 residues. CDR3 DNA sequence: TGTGCCAGCAGTTACGCAGGGGGCAACACTGAAGCTTTCTTT. Amino acids: CASSYAGGNTEAFF.

CDR3 loop: CASSLGGQGGSGNTIYF. DNA of the CDR3: TGTGCCAGCAGTTTAGGGGGCCAGGGCGGTTCTGGAAACACCATATATTTT. V and J are TRBV28 and TRBJ1-3, with D maybe TRBD1 (6 bases). CDR1 and CDR2 from the germline V gene are MDHEN and SYDVKM. CDR3 length: 17 residues. With 2 bases removed from V and 1 base from J, the gap between germline ends came to 15 bases.